This T cell receptor (beta chain) stems from a study of liver allograft versus peripheral blood T cells. Across the study: Transplanted-liver T cell receptor repertoires were compared with recipients' peripheral blood repertoires. Study results and caveats: Repertoires of T cell receptors in liver allografts reportedly differed from peripheral blood repertoires.

TCRdb re-called the reads with MiXCR, one entry per CDR3 protein. The sample carries around 15,000 distinct CDR3 sequences, approximately 20% recorded once. A remark on this clonotype: Its antigen is currently unknown.

This sequence originates from a human patient who had a liver transplant. The graft donor may have given rise to some T cells.

The CDR3 region is CASSLAGGLSGELFF. For the CDR3, the DNA is TGTGCCAGCAGCCTAGCGGGAGGGCTCTCCGGGGAGCTGTTTTTT. This rearrangement joins TRBV13 to TRBJ2-2, with 12 nucleotides matching TRBD2. The CDR3 covers 15 residues. Germline V gene lookup returns CDR1 PRHDT and CDR2 FYEKMQ (reference sequence). V shed 5 bases and J 6 bases; nucleotides not matched to a gene: 4.